The sequence of this T cell receptor (beta chain) was determined in a study of cytomegalovirus exposure and HLA in healthy donors. 13 Jbeta primers and 60 Vbeta primers were used for the PCR. Profiling relied on immunoSEQ multiplex PCR, and the TCRdb table lists in-frame clones only, not all of them. The sample yields 70,000 to 80,000 clones, 82% seen once. V shed 8 bases and J 5 bases; nucleotides not matched to a gene: 10. The germline gives CDR1 SQVTM, CDR2 ANQGSEA. The CDR3 runs to 13 residues. Comment on this clone: What it binds is not known.

Study-wide points: An analysis that came later showed most CMV-associated TCR beta chains appearing HLA-restricted. Judged likely to be a sequencing artifact was a cluster of highly shared sequence variants.

Unrecorded immune exposure was likely among donors, who were nominally healthy when sampled. Sequenced material: PBMCs. The chain uses TRBV29-1 and TRBJ2-5; TRBD1 aligns across 8 bases. This TCR was recovered from a man aged 18 to 30 in good health and CMV-seronegative. The CDR3 DNA sequence: TGCAGCATAAGACAGGGGTTGGCGGAGACCCAGTACTTC. This gives the protein CSIRQGLAETQYF.